This TCR beta chain derives from a study of T cell responses to AZD1222 COVID-19 vaccine. Details on this clone: Its antigen remains unidentified.

Method: immunoSEQ multiplex PCR; TCRdb's copy keeps in-frame clones and lacks some. The sample consists of over 110,000 clones, 85% to 95% of them appearing once. Study findings and constraints: Possibly, clonal diversity was underestimated; donors were largely white British and included more females. Repertoire samples came only from after the peak T cell response.

V lost 6 bases, J lost 8 bases, and 13 bases lay in between. The germline V gene encodes CDR1 MNHEY and CDR2 SVGAGI. The CDR3 contains 12 residues. The J gene is TRBJ1-2, the V gene TRBV6-5; D remains ambiguous. The starting material was peripheral blood, obtained 28 days after the second AZD1222 dose. The sequence derives from an adult who received the AZD1222 COVID-19 vaccine. The CDR3 spells CASRRQSVGYTF. The CDR3 DNA reads TGTGCCAGCAGACGGCAGTCGGTCGGCTACACCTTC.